The 27 T cell receptor beta chains in this list originate from one sample, sequenced in a study of CXCR3-negative and CXCR3-positive naive CD8 T cells. Findings and caveats of the study: More hydrophobic TRB CDR3s were found in CXCR3-positive naive cells than in CXCR3-negative naive cells.

For these receptors, no antigen is known. Researchers prepared the TRB cDNA libraries using 5' RACE with UMI labels. From its re-call of the 5' RACE reads, TCRdb lists each CDR3 protein once, without DNA. This table holds about 50,000 distinct CDR3 sequences. The material sequenced was naive CXCR3+ CD8+ T cells from blood. As to subset: CD45RO-CCR7+CD27+CD95- naive CD8+ T cells expressing CXCR3 (TNR3+). Every receptor here comes from a human donor in good health. Some clones in this sample may be carry-over from other donors' samples.

This chain uses TRBV7-2 with TRBJ2-1; without DNA, the TCRdb call of TRBD2 cannot be checked. The CDR3 loop spans 15 amino acids. CDR1 is SGHTA and CDR2 is FQGNSA in the germline V gene. The CDR3 sequence is CASSPLAGGHSEQFF. Using reference TRBV7-2 and TRBJ2-1 for the parts outside the CDR3, the full variable domain is GAGVSQSPSNKVTEKGKDVELRCDPISGHTALYWYRQSLGQGLEFLIYFQGNSAPDKSGLPSDRFSAERTGGSVSTLTIQRTQQEDSAVYLCASSPLAGGHSEQFFGPGTRLTVL.

The chain joins TRBV7-9 to TRBJ1-2; the D call of TRBD1 rests on TCRdb alone, since no DNA is present to check it. CDR1 and CDR2 (germline): SEHNR, FQNEAQ (reference sequence). This CDR3 has 16 residues. CDR3 loop: CASSPLQGYGYYGYTF. The full variable domain, completed using reference TRBV7-9 and TRBJ1-2, is DTGVSQNPRHKITKRGQNVTFRCDPISEHNRLYWYRQTLGQGPEFLTYFQNEAQLEKSRLLSDRFSAERPKGSFSTLEIQRTEQGDSAMYLCASSPLQGYGYYGYTFGSGTRLTVV.

The chain carries TRBV6-5 and TRBJ2-6; as DNA is missing, the TRBD1 call by TCRdb cannot be tested. Germline assignment: CDR1 MNHEY and CDR2 SVGAGI. The CDR3 runs 16 residues. CDR3 residues: CTSTGQGVSGANVLTF.

The rearrangement uses TRBV29-1 and TRBJ2-7; as DNA is missing, the TRBD2 call by TCRdb cannot be tested. The CDR3 consists of 13 residues. Germline assignment: CDR1 SQVTM and CDR2 ANQGSEA. CDR3 protein: CSCVGTYSYEQYF.

V and J are TRBV7-3 and TRBJ2-1; with no DNA, the TCRdb D assignment of TRBD2 cannot be verified. CDR3 size: 15 residues. The germline V gene encodes CDR1 SGHTA and CDR2 FQGTGA. The CDR3 reads CASSQGLAGNNEQFF.

J is TRBJ2-3 and V is TRBV7-6; TCRdb's assignment of TRBD1 cannot be checked, as there is no DNA. This CDR3 has 15 residues. CDR1 is SGHVS and CDR2 is FNYEAQ in the germline V gene. Here the CDR3 reads CASSPPPQPTDTQYF.

This chain joins TRBV4-3 and TRBJ2-3; checking the TCRdb D call of TRBD1 is not possible without DNA. CDR3 length: 16 amino acids. Germline V gene data show CDR1 as LGHNA and CDR2 as YSLEER. The CDR3 loop reads CASRHEFGGAADTQYF.

The chain joins TRBV11-2 to TRBJ2-5; absent DNA, TCRdb's TRBD2 call cannot be checked. CDR1 and CDR2 from the germline V gene are SGHAT and FQNNGV. The CDR3 is 15 residues long. The CDR3 region is CASSPFPGLEETQYF.

The V and J genes are TRBV7-9 and TRBJ2-7; TCRdb returns TRBD1, unconfirmable since there is no DNA. The CDR3 contains 15 residues. The germline V gene has CDR1 SEHNR and CDR2 FQNEAQ (reference sequence). The CDR3 is CASSASLLSSYEQYF.

The chain combines TRBV7-6 with TRBJ2-1; TCRdb's D call, TRBD1, is unchecked because there is no DNA. The V gene's germline CDR1 is SGHVS and CDR2 FNYEAQ. CDR3 length: 18 residues. CDR3 region: CASSLNRGSGGGDNEQFF.

The V and J genes are TRBV28 and TRBJ1-2; TCRdb outputs TRBD1, but without DNA this stays unchecked. The length of the CDR3 is 12 residues. CDR1 is MDHEN and CDR2 is SYDVKM in the germline V gene. The chain's CDR3 is CASSQTGAGYTF.

The chain links TRBV12-5 to TRBJ2-5; with no DNA, the TCRdb D assignment of TRBD2 cannot be verified. Germline lookup yields CDR1 LGHNT and CDR2 FRNRAP. This CDR3 region has 21 residues. This CDR3 reads CASGLGSSGTSGGPCQETQYF. Together with reference TRBV12-5 and TRBJ2-5, the CDR3 gives the full variable domain: DARVTQTPRHKVTEMGQEVTMRCQPILGHNTVFWYRQTMMQGLELLAYFRNRAPLDDSGMPKDRFSAEMPDATLATLKIQPSEPRDSAVYFCASGLGSSGTSGGPCQETQYFGPGTRLLVL.

The genes are TRBV28 and TRBJ2-4; there is no DNA to check the TCRdb D call of TRBD2. The V gene's germline CDR1 is MDHEN and CDR2 SYDVKM. This CDR3 region has 14 residues. The CDR3 loop is CASSPPAGGSIQYF.

This chain links TRBV12-3 or TRBV12-4 with TRBJ2-5. The CDR3 extends over 16 amino acids. The CDR3 sequence is CASSLSRLGKGETQYF.

The CDR3 loop is CASSLSPGGNYGYTF. The chain links TRBV11-2 to TRBJ1-2. Germline values: CDR1 SGHAT, CDR2 FQNNGV. CDR3 length: 15 amino acids.

The chain couples TRBV29-1 to TRBJ2-5; TCRdb's D call of TRBD2 is untestable without DNA. From germline, CDR1 is SQVTM and CDR2 ANQGSEA. This CDR3 is built from 14 residues. This CDR3 reads CSVSGLAGEETQYF.

The J gene is TRBJ2-5, the V gene TRBV15; TCRdb selects TRBD1, and the lack of DNA leaves this call unchecked. The germline gives CDR1 LNHNV, CDR2 YYDKDF (reference sequence). This CDR3 contains 16 residues. CDR3 sequence reads: CATSRSEGGRQETQYF.

The chain uses TRBV12-3 or TRBV12-4 and TRBJ2-7; TCRdb calls TRBD1, which cannot be checked without DNA. The CDR3 is 15 amino acids. CDR3 residues: CASRGQEAGSYEQYF.

V gene TRBV7-2 combines with J gene TRBJ2-5; there is no DNA to check the TCRdb D call of TRBD1. CDR1 is SGHTA and CDR2 is FQGNSA in the germline V gene. This CDR3 contains 14 residues. The CDR3 loop reads CASSPWDTEETQYF. Full variable domain (outside the CDR3, taken from reference TRBV7-2 and TRBJ2-5): GAGVSQSPSNKVTEKGKDVELRCDPISGHTALYWYRQSLGQGLEFLIYFQGNSAPDKSGLPSDRFSAERTGGSVSTLTIQRTQQEDSAVYLCASSPWDTEETQYFGPGTRLLVL.

The genes are TRBV28 and TRBJ2-7; TCRdb indicates TRBD1, and absent DNA this call remains unverified. This CDR3 is built from 14 residues. CDR1 is MDHEN and CDR2 is SYDVKM in the germline V gene. CDR3: CASSPRDNSYEQYF.

The CDR3 here is CASNLIGNTEAFF. V usage is TRBV5-1 and J usage is TRBJ1-1. The CDR3 is made up of 13 amino acids. The germline V gene encodes CDR1 SGHRS and CDR2 YFSETQ.

The chain has TRBV7-9 and TRBJ2-7; TCRdb designates TRBD1, a call that cannot be tested without DNA. The germline V gene encodes CDR1 SEHNR and CDR2 FQNEAQ (reference sequence). The CDR3 loop spans 16 amino acids. CDR3 in amino acids: CASSLATGRDFYEQYF.

The chain uses TRBV5-5 and TRBJ2-7; TCRdb designates TRBD1, a call that cannot be tested without DNA. Germline lookup yields CDR1 SGHKS and CDR2 YYEKEE (reference sequence). CDR3 length equals 14 residues. The CDR3 here is CASSPRQMTYEQYF.

The rearrangement uses TRBV6-5 and TRBJ1-1. The length of the CDR3 is 13 residues. Germline V gene data show CDR1 as MNHEY and CDR2 as SVGAGI. The CDR3 sequence is CASTLPGRTEAFF.

The chain recombines TRBV28 with TRBJ2-2; the D call of TRBD2 rests on TCRdb alone, since no DNA is present to check it. The germline gives CDR1 MDHEN, CDR2 SYDVKM. The CDR3 runs 16 residues. CDR3 protein: CASSVPEGANTGELFF. The full variable domain, its missing parts supplied by reference TRBV28 and TRBJ2-2, is DVKVTQSSRYLVKRTGEKVFLECVQDMDHENMFWYRQDPGLGLRLIYFSYDVKMKEKGDIPEGYSVSREKKERFSLILESASTNQTSMYLCASSVPEGANTGELFFGEGSRLTVL.

The chain employs TRBV20-1 and TRBJ1-1; TCRdb designates TRBD1, a call that cannot be tested without DNA. CDR1 is DFQATT, CDR2 SNEGSKA, per germline (reference sequence). The CDR3 extends over 13 amino acids. The CDR3 sequence: CSASDGQNTEAFF.

The chain couples TRBV24-1 to TRBJ2-1; the TCRdb call, TRBD1, lacks DNA for checking. This CDR3 has 13 amino acids. Germline V gene data show CDR1 as KGHDR and CDR2 as SFDVKD. CDR3: CATSDSLTGEQFF.